This T cell receptor (beta chain) was recorded in a study of patients and donors after allogeneic stem cell transplantation. MiXCR, run by TCRdb on the RT-PCR reads, gives a single entry per CDR3 protein. The sample comprises about a million distinct CDR3 sequences, approximately 18% of which are singletons, and 6% rests with the top ten. Material: blood, either unsorted or a sorted T cell fraction (not recorded which). The TCR originated in a human donor who was either an allogeneic HSCT recipient or a stem cell or donor lymphocyte infusion donor (not recorded which). It is not recorded whose cells these are; they may come from a transplant donor.

The CDR3 coding sequence is TGCGCCAGCAGCTTGGCCCCAGGGGATAGGACTGAAGCTTTCTTT. It yields the protein CASSLAPGDRTEAFF. The chain is built from TRBV5-1 and TRBJ1-1; possibly TRBD1 for D (6 bases). The germline gives CDR1 SGHRS, CDR2 YFSETQ. V lost 0 bases and J lost 5, with 14 bases in between. This CDR3 contains 15 residues.